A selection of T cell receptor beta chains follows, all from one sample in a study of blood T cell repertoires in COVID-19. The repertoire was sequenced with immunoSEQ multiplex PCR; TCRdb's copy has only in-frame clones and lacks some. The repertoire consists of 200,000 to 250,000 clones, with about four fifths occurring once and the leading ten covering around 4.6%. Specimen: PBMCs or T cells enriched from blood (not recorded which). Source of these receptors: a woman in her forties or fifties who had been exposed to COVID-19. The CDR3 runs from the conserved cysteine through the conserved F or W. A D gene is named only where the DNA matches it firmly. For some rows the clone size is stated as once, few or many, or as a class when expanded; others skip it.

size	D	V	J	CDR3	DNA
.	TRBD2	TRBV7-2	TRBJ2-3	CASSLQAGSTDTQYF	TGTGCCAGCAGCTTACAAGCGGGATCCACAGATACGCAGTATTTT
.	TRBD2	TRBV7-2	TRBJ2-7	CASSSGGDLRKYF	TGTGCCAGCAGCTCCGGGGGGGACTTAAGAAAGTACTTC
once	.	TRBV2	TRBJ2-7	CASSEVNEQYF	TGTGCCAGCAGTGAAGTTAACGAGCAGTACTTC
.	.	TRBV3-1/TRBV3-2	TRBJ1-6	CASSQDSGLSPLHF	TGTGCCAGCAGCCAAGATAGTGGACTTTCACCCCTCCACTTT
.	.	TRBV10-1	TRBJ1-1	CASSSAGANTEAFF	TGCGCCAGCTCCTCGGCGGGCGCGAACACTGAAGCTTTCTTT
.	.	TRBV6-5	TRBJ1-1	CASRTSGGTEAFF	TGTGCCAGCAGGACTTCTGGAGGCACTGAAGCTTTCTTT
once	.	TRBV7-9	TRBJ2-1	CASSSKQGGHYNEQFF	TGTGCCAGCAGCTCGAAGCAGGGAGGACACTACAATGAGCAGTTCTTC
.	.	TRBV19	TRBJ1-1	CASSPRGHGARINTEAFF	TGTGCCAGTAGCCCAAGGGGTCATGGGGCGAGGATCAACACTGAAGCTTTCTTT
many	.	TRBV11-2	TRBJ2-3	CASMYPGSHTQYF	TGTGCCAGCATGTATCCGGGGTCCCACACGCAGTATTTT
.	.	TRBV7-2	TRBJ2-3	CASISMAFSTDTQYF	TGTGCCAGCATCAGTATGGCTTTTAGCACAGATACGCAGTATTTT
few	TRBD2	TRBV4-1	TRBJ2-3	CASSQSRLAGTQYF	TGCGCCAGCAGCCAATCCCGACTAGCTGGTACGCAGTATTTT
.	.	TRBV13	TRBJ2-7	CASSFTRSEQYF	TGTGCCAGCAGCTTTACGAGGTCCGAGCAGTACTTC
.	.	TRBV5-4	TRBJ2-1	CASSRTRRDEQFF	TGTGCCAGCAGCCGAACTAGACGGGATGAGCAGTTCTTC
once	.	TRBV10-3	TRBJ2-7	CAISVGETYEQYF	TGTGCCATCTCCGTGGGAGAAACCTACGAGCAGTACTTC
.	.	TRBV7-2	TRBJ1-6	CASSSPRSSYNSPLHF	TGTGCCAGCAGCTCGCCGCGGTCCTCCTATAATTCACCCCTCCACTTT
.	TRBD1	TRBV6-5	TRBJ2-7	CASSFSGQGTYEQYF	TGTGCCAGCAGTTTCTCGGGACAGGGGACCTACGAGCAGTACTTC
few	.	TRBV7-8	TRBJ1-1	CASSLAQYSEAFF	TGTGCCAGCAGCTTAGCTCAATACTCTGAAGCTTTCTTT
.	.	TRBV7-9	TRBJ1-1	CASSLAGRVEAFF	TGTGCCAGCAGCTTAGCGGGTCGGGTTGAAGCTTTCTTT
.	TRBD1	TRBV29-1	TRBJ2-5	CSVEGVSPDRVGKETQYF	TGCAGCGTTGAAGGGGTGAGTCCGGACAGGGTAGGGAAAGAGACCCAGTACTTC
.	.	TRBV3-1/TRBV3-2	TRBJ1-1	CASSQSVPGRATEAFF	TGTGCCAGCAGCCAATCGGTACCAGGGCGTGCCACTGAAGCTTTCTTT
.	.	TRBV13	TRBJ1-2	CASSLGPLLGYTF	TGTGCCAGCAGCTTAGGACCACTGCTTGGCTACACCTTC
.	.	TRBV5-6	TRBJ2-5	CASSGQGFGTQYF	TGTGCCAGCAGCGGTCAGGGTTTCGGGACCCAGTACTTC
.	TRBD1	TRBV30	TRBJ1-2	CAWSVRDRGRGYTF	TGTGCCTGGAGTGTACGGGACAGGGGTCGGGGCTACACCTTC
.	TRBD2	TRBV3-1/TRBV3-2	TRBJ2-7	CASSQGDSGGSYEQYF	TGTGCCAGCAGCCAAGGTGACTCGGGGGGTTCCTACGAGCAGTACTTC
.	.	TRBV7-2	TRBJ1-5	CASSPWTDNQPQHF	TGTGCCAGCAGCCCATGGACAGATAATCAGCCCCAGCATTTT
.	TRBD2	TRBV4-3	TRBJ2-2	CASSQDRGLAGITGELFF	TGCGCCAGCAGCCAAGATCGGGGACTAGCGGGGATCACCGGGGAGCTGTTTTTT
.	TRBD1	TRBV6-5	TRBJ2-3	CASSMGQGSTDTQYF	TGTGCCAGCAGCATGGGACAGGGAAGCACAGATACGCAGTATTTT
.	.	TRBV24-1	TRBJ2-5	CATSDRGSKNTQYF	TGTGCCACCAGTGATCGGGGTTCCAAGAATACCCAGTACTTC
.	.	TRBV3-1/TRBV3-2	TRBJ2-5	CASSQDQGSQETQYF	TGTGCCAGCAGCCAAGATCAGGGCAGCCAAGAGACCCAGTACTTC
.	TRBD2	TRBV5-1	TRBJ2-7	CASNLLPGGPYEQYF	TGCGCCAGCAACCTCCTTCCGGGGGGGCCCTACGAGCAGTACTTC
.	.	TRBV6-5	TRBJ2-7	CASSYSGLYEQYF	TGTGCCAGCAGTTACTCGGGCCTCTACGAGCAGTACTTC
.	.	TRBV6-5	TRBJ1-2	CASSYTTAPNYGYTF	TGTGCCAGCAGTTACACGACAGCCCCTAACTATGGCTACACCTTC
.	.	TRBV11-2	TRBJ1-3	CASSPTTTTPSGNTIYF	TGTGCCAGCAGCCCTACGACAACGACCCCCTCTGGAAACACCATATATTTT
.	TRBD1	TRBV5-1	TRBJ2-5	CASSPGTGGFETQYF	TGCGCCAGCAGCCCCGGGACAGGGGGCTTTGAGACCCAGTACTTC
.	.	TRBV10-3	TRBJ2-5	CAIGRQDLGTQYF	TGTGCCATCGGAAGACAGGACCTAGGGACCCAGTACTTC
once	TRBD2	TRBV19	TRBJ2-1	CASRPTSGYNEQFF	TGTGCCAGTAGACCGACTAGCGGTTACAATGAGCAGTTCTTC
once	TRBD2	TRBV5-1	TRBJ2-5	CASSLASGEETQYF	TGCGCCAGCAGCCTTGCTAGCGGGGAAGAGACCCAGTACTTC
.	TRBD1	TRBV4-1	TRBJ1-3	CASSQASGTGVGSGNTIYF	TGCGCCAGCAGCCAAGCCTCGGGGACAGGGGTCGGTTCTGGAAACACCATATATTTT
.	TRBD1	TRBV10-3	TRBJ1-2	CAISPDRGTNYGYTF	TGTGCCATCAGCCCAGACAGGGGAACTAACTATGGCTACACCTTC
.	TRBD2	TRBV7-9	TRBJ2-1	CASSLGVAGLNEQFF	TGTGCCAGCAGCTTAGGGGTAGCGGGCCTCAATGAGCAGTTCTTC
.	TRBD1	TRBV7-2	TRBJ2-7	CASSLEAGGSYEQYF	TGTGCCAGCAGCTTAGAGGCAGGGGGCTCCTACGAGCAGTACTTC
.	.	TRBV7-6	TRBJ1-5	CASSPEANSNQPQHF	TGTGCCAGCAGCCCAGAGGCCAATAGCAATCAGCCCCAGCATTTT
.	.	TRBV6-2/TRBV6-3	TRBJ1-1	CASSPGILFGGTEAFF	TGTGCCAGCAGCCCCGGGATTTTGTTTGGAGGCACTGAAGCTTTCTTT
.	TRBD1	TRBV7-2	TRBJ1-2	CASSTRTGDHYGYTF	TGTGCCAGCAGCACCAGGACAGGGGATCACTATGGCTACACCTTC
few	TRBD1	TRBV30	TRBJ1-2	CAWSVSLDRGNYGYTF	TGTGCCTGGAGTGTAAGCCTCGACAGGGGGAACTATGGCTACACCTTC
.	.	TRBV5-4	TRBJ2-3	CASSSPTEVQRGTQYF	TGTGCCAGCAGCTCGCCCACAGAGGTACAAAGGGGTACGCAGTATTTT
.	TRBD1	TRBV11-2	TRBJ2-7	CASSLGGQAAYEQYF	TGTGCCAGCAGCTTAGGAGGACAGGCAGCCTACGAGCAGTACTTC
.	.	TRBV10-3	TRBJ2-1	CAISTRVEENEQFF	TGTGCCATCAGTACGAGGGTAGAAGAAAATGAGCAGTTCTTC
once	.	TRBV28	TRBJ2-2	CASSSNTGELFF	TGTGCCAGCAGCAGTAACACCGGGGAGCTGTTTTTT
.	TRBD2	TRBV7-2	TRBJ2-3	CASSLVSSGGGTDTQYF	TGTGCCAGCAGCTTAGTTAGTAGCGGGGGGGGAACAGATACGCAGTATTTT
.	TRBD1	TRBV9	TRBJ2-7	CASSRLGTGSYEQYF	TGTGCCAGCAGCCGCCTTGGGACAGGGTCCTACGAGCAGTACTTC
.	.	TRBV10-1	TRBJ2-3	CASSGSGDTQYF	TGCGCCAGCAGTGGCTCCGGAGATACGCAGTATTTT
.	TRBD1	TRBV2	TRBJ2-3	CASGRPGQGGGRTDTQYF	TGTGCCAGCGGCAGACCGGGACAGGGAGGTGGCAGGACAGATACGCAGTATTTT
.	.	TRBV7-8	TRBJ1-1	CASSPGRGGSTEAFF	TGTGCCAGCAGCCCGGGACGGGGGGGGAGTACTGAAGCTTTCTTT
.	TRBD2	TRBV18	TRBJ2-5	CASSPRLAGGQETQYF	TGTGCCAGCTCACCACGACTAGCGGGGGGGCAAGAGACCCAGTACTTC